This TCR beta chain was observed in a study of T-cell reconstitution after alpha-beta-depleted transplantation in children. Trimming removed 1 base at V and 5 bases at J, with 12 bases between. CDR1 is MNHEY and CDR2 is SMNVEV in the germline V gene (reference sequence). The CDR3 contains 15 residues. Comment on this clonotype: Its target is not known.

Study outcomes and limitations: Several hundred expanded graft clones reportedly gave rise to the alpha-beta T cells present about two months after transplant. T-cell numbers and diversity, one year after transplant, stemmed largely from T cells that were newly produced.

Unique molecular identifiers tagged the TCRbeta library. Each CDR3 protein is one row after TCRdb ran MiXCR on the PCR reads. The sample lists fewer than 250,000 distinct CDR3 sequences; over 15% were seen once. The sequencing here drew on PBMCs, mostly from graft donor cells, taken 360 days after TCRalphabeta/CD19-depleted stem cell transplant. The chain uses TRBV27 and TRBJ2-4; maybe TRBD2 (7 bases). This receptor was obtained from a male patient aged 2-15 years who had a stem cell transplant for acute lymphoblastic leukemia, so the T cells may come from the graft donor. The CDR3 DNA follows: TGTGCCAGCAGTTTATTTGTAGGGGGGGAAAACATTCAGTACTTC. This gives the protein CASSLFVGGENIQYF.